Following are 16 T cell receptor beta chains from one sample sequenced in a study of shared clonotypes between healthy human individuals. Method: immunoSEQ multiplex PCR; TCRdb's copy keeps in-frame clones and lacks some. The data hold about 180,000 clones, with 80% to 95% observed a single time. Sequenced input: naive CD4+ T cells sorted from blood. Described subset: CD45RA+ positively selected. These receptors all stem from a woman aged 25-40 years in good health.

The genes are TRBV7-9 and TRBJ2-3; D ambiguous. Germline V CDR1 and CDR2: SEHNR, FQNEAQ (reference sequence). The CDR3 is 13 amino acids. V lost 1 base and J lost 6, with 8 bases in between. CDR3 residues: CASSLVGADTQYF. As DNA, the CDR3 is TGTGCCAGCAGCTTAGTAGGTGCCGATACGCAGTATTTT.

The chain uses TRBV13 and TRBJ1-1; D is ambiguous. CDR1 and CDR2 (germline): PRHDT, FYEKMQ (reference sequence). This CDR3 has 12 residues. V was cut by 5 bases and J by 7 bases, with 11 bases left in between. The CDR3 region has the DNA TGTGCCAGCAGCCCCGGACGGATTGAAGCTTTCTTT. Amino acids: CASSPGRIEAFF.

The J gene is TRBJ2-7, the V gene TRBV10-3, with 7 nucleotides matching TRBD1. The ends lost 5 bases at V and 3 bases at J; junction bases unmatched: 7. The CDR3 loop spans 14 amino acids. Germline V gene lookup returns CDR1 ENHRY and CDR2 SYGVKD. The CDR3 region is CAISLDREDYEQYF. The CDR3, as DNA: TGTGCCATCAGTCTAGACAGGGAAGACTACGAGCAGTACTTC.

The rearrangement uses TRBV30 and TRBJ2-5; D unresolved. The last part of the DNA fits TRBJ2-7 better; the J call may be wrong. CDR1 is GTSNPN and CDR2 is SVGIG in the germline V gene (reference sequence). The CDR3 totals 11 residues. The DNA for the CDR3 is TGTGCCTGGAGTGTTGCCTACGAGCAGTACTTC. This gives the protein CAWSVAYEQYF.

The gene calls are TRBV19 and TRBJ2-7, with 8 positions matching TRBD2. The CDR3 has 18 amino acids. Germline loops: CDR1 LNHDA, CDR2 SQIVND (reference sequence). Germline trimming cut 0 bases from V and 2 bases from J; bases unmatched to any gene: 12. The CDR3 loop reads CASSIDLLGGRTTYEQYF. The CDR3, as DNA: TGTGCCAGTAGTATAGATCTGCTCGGCGGGAGGACAACCTACGAGCAGTACTTC.

This sequence joins TRBV5-4 and TRBJ2-1; TRBD2 agrees at 9 bases. J gave up 2 bases and V 3 bases, and 3 bases lay outside the gene matches. This CDR3 is 15 amino acids long. CDR1 and CDR2 (germline): SGHNT, YYREEE (reference sequence). The CDR3 reads CASSSGLAPYNEQFF. In DNA, the CDR3 is TGTGCCAGCAGCTCCGGACTAGCGCCCTACAATGAGCAGTTCTTC. The variable domain in full, with the rest retrieved from reference TRBV5-4 and TRBJ2-1, is ETGVTQSPTHLIKTRGQQVTLRCSSQSGHNTVSWYQQALGQGPQFIFQYYREEENGRGNFPPRFSGLQFPNYSSELNVNALELDDSALYLCASSSGLAPYNEQFFGPGTRLTVL.

The rearrangement uses TRBV9 and TRBJ2-6; D tentatively reads TRBD1 or TRBD2 (5 bases each). CDR3 size: 16 residues. The V gene's germline CDR1 is SGDLS and CDR2 YYNGEE. The V gene lost 1 base and the J gene lost 2 bases, with 10 bases spanning the gap. CDR3 amino acids: CASSVPRGAGANVLTF. CDR3 bases: TGTGCCAGCAGCGTACCTAGAGGGGCTGGGGCCAACGTCCTGACTTTC.

The genes are TRBV28 and TRBJ2-1; maybe TRBD1 (6 bases). V was trimmed by 7 bases and J by 10 bases, leaving 14 bases between them. The CDR3 totals 12 residues. Per the germline V gene, CDR1 is MDHEN and CDR2 is SYDVKM. CDR3 region: CASTSPGTEQFF. The CDR3 region has the DNA TGTGCCAGCACAAGCCCCGGGACAGAGCAGTTCTTC.

The V call is TRBV5-4, the J call TRBJ1-2; the D gene is possibly TRBD1 (5 bases). Germline V gene data show CDR1 as SGHNT and CDR2 as YYREEE (reference sequence). Deletions cut 4 bases from V and 3 bases from J, with 13 bases between. This CDR3 has 14 residues. The CDR3 here is CASSTRVSDYGYTF. CDR3 bases: TGTGCCAGCAGCACCAGGGTATCGGACTATGGCTACACCTTC.

The chain recombines TRBV5-1 with TRBJ2-7, with 15 bases that match TRBD2. J lost 2 bases, V lost 0 bases, and 3 bases had no gene match. This CDR3 is 17 amino acids long. Germline CDR1 reads SGHRS; CDR2 reads YFSETQ. For the CDR3, the DNA is TGCGCCAGCAGCTTGGCGCGGACTAGCGGGAGGGCCTACGAGCAGTACTTC. As protein: CASSLARTSGRAYEQYF.

V gene TRBV28 combines with J gene TRBJ1-3; TRBD1 aligns across 7 bases. Germline lookup yields CDR1 MDHEN and CDR2 SYDVKM. The CDR3 extends over 15 amino acids. J lost 2 bases, V lost 6 bases, and 7 bases had no gene match. CDR3 loop: CASRQTGVTGNTIYF. Here the CDR3 DNA reads TGTGCCAGCAGGCAAACAGGGGTGACTGGAAACACCATATATTTT.

The chain recombines TRBV5-8 with TRBJ1-5; 7 bases align to TRBD1. This CDR3 has 16 amino acids. Germline V gene sequence: CDR1 SGHTS, CDR2 YDEGEE. The junction had 10 bases not matched to a gene; V was cut back by 4 bases and J by 3 bases. The CDR3 is CASSLGTDPYNQPQHF. The CDR3 DNA is TGTGCCAGCAGCCTGGGGACAGATCCTTACAATCAGCCCCAGCATTTT.

The chain combines TRBV12-5 with TRBJ2-1; D is perhaps TRBD2 (6 bases). V was shortened by 4 bases and J by 8 bases, with 30 bases between the two germline ends. CDR3 size: 19 residues. The germline V gene has CDR1 LGHNT and CDR2 FRNRAP. The CDR3 protein is CASGSPSAGPKVGLYEQFF. The CDR3, as DNA: TGTGCTAGTGGTTCCCCTTCGGCGGGGCCTAAAGTGGGCCTCTATGAGCAGTTCTTC.

The V and J genes are TRBV4-1 and TRBJ1-5; 8 bases align to TRBD1. J lost 6 bases, V lost 4 bases, and 5 bases had no gene match. The CDR3 runs to 14 residues. CDR1 and CDR2 (germline): MGHRA, YSYEKL. The CDR3 spells CASSRTGQSQPQHF. CDR3 bases: TGCGCCAGCAGCCGGACAGGGCAAAGTCAGCCCCAGCATTTT.

This sequence joins TRBV6-6 and TRBJ2-5; the match to TRBD1 covers 9 bases. Near its end, the DNA agrees better with TRBJ2-7, so the J call may be wrong. CDR1 is MNHNY and CDR2 is SVGAGI in the germline V gene (reference sequence). CDR3 length: 14 residues. CDR3 protein: CASSYRGQGYEQYF. The CDR3 DNA reads as TGTGCCAGCAGTTACAGGGGACAGGGATACGAGCAGTACTTC.

The chain links TRBV6-6 to TRBJ1-2; tentatively, D is TRBD1 (5 bases). Germline CDR1 and CDR2: MNHNY and SVGAGI (reference sequence). This CDR3 has 14 residues. Trimming took 7 bases from V and 2 from J, leaving 14 bases between them. Here the CDR3 reads CASTGPGGNYGYTF. The DNA for the CDR3 is TGTGCCAGCACCGGCCCTGGGGGGAACTATGGCTACACCTTC.